Listed below are T cell receptor beta chains from one sample, sequenced in a study of circulating and synovial CD4+ cells in juvenile arthritis. Profiling relied on immunoSEQ multiplex PCR, and the TCRdb table lists in-frame clones only, not all of them. The sample shows about 30,000 clones, over 85% of them seen only once. Sample: CD4+ T cells from blood. These TCRs come from a human donor with juvenile idiopathic arthritis. The CDR3 runs from the conserved cysteine through the conserved F or W. A D gene is named only where the DNA matches it firmly. Size tells how often a clone was seen (once, few, many) or the class of an expanded clone, and some rows leave it out.

abundance	d_gene	v_gene	j_gene	CDR3nt	CDR3aa
.	.	TRBV6-5	TRBJ2-5	TGTGCCAGCAGTTACTCAAGCCGGGGGGCCCAAGAGACCCAGTACTTC	CASSYSSRGAQETQYF
.	.	TRBV6-1	TRBJ2-7	TGTGCCAGCAGTTCCCCTGGCGGTGCCTACGAGCAGTACTTC	CASSSPGGAYEQYF
.	.	TRBV29-1	TRBJ2-5	TGCAGCGTTGGGAGGACCCAAGAGACCCAGTACTTC	CSVGRTQETQYF
.	.	TRBV4-1	TRBJ2-2	TGCGCCAGCAGCCACTGGGTTATAGGGACACCAACCGGGGAGCTGTTTTTT	CASSHWVIGTPTGELFF
.	TRBD2	TRBV5-1	TRBJ2-5	TGCGCCAGCAGCTCTGTAGCGGGAGGTGGAGAGACCCAGTACTTC	CASSSVAGGGETQYF
.	.	TRBV28	TRBJ1-5	TGTGCCAGCAGTTTTGGACTAAGGGGCAATCAGCCCCAGCATTTT	CASSFGLRGNQPQHF
.	TRBD2	TRBV7-3	TRBJ2-1	TGTGCCAGCAGCTTAACCGGTGGGACTAGCGGCTACAATGAGCAGTTCTTC	CASSLTGGTSGYNEQFF
.	.	TRBV5-1	TRBJ2-1	TGCGCCAGCAGCTTATATCTACCCGGGAGCAATGAGCAGTTCTTC	CASSLYLPGSNEQFF
.	.	TRBV7-3	TRBJ2-7	TGTGCCAGCAGCTTAACCGGGACAAAATCCTACGAGCAGTACTTC	CASSLTGTKSYEQYF
once	.	TRBV7-3	TRBJ2-5	TGTGCCAGCAGCTTAGCTTCGGGTGCGGCCCAGTACTTC	CASSLASGAAQYF
.	.	TRBV30	TRBJ2-1	TGTGCCTGGACCCACGGCTCCTACAATGAGCAGTTCTTC	CAWTHGSYNEQFF
.	TRBD1	TRBV15	TRBJ2-6	TGTGCCACCAGCGGGACCCCTGGGACAGGGACCATCTCTGGGGCCAACGTCCTGACTTTC	CATSGTPGTGTISGANVLTF
.	.	TRBV6-1	TRBJ2-7	TGTGCCAGCCCTGGACTACGCTTCTCCTACGAGCAGTACTTC	CASPGLRFSYEQYF
.	.	TRBV19	TRBJ2-7	TGTGCCAGTAGTATTAGGGGGGAGCAGTACTTC	CASSIRGEQYF
.	.	TRBV30	TRBJ1-4	TGTGCCTGGAGCTACCGAACTAATGAAAAACTGTTTTTT	CAWSYRTNEKLFF
.	.	TRBV6-1	TRBJ1-4	TGTGCCAGCAGGGGGACTCCCTACACTAATGAAAAACTGTTTTTT	CASRGTPYTNEKLFF
.	TRBD1	TRBV27	TRBJ1-4	TGTGCCAGCAGACTAACCGGGACAGGGGCTGAAAAACTGTTTTTT	CASRLTGTGAEKLFF
.	.	TRBV7-6	TRBJ1-2	TGTGCCAGCAGCTTAGGGCGGCCCCTCGGCCGCTATGGCTACACCTTC	CASSLGRPLGRYGYTF
.	.	TRBV6-6	TRBJ1-4	TGTGCCAGCACTCACAGGGCTTTCACTAATGAAAAACTGTTTTTT	CASTHRAFTNEKLFF
.	TRBD1	TRBV6-1	TRBJ2-1	TGTGCCAGCAGTGTACAGGGGTTGGGGTACAATGAGCAGTTCTTC	CASSVQGLGYNEQFF
.	.	TRBV2	TRBJ2-3	TGTGCCAGCAGTAACTCGTATGGCACAGATACGCAGTATTTT	CASSNSYGTDTQYF
.	TRBD1	TRBV5-8	TRBJ2-2	TGTGCCAGCGGAATCACCCCGCGGGGGGACAGGGGGCCCCCCGGGGAGCTGTTTTTT	CASGITPRGDRGPPGELFF
.	.	TRBV18	TRBJ1-1	TGTGCCAGCTCACCACAGATCAGCCAGGCGAACACTGAAGCTTTCTTT	CASSPQISQANTEAFF
.	.	TRBV5-6	TRBJ1-5	TGTGCCAGCAGAAGGACAGAAAGAAGCAATCAGCCCCAGCATTTT	CASRRTERSNQPQHF
.	.	TRBV2	TRBJ1-5	TGTGCCAGCGGACTGAAAAGCAATCAGCCCCAGCATTTT	CASGLKSNQPQHF
.	.	TRBV29-1	TRBJ2-7	TGCAGCGTTTCGCAACTAGCTGGCGACGAGCAGTACTTC	CSVSQLAGDEQYF
.	.	TRBV10-3	TRBJ2-5	TGTGCCATCAGTGCTACAGGGAAGAGAATAGAGACCCAGTACTTC	CAISATGKRIETQYF
.	.	TRBV6-4	TRBJ2-1	TGTGCCAGCAGTCTCGAGGCCAGTAGCTCCTACAATGAGCAGTTCTTC	CASSLEASSSYNEQFF
.	TRBD1	TRBV27	TRBJ2-1	TGTGCCAGCAGTCCTCGGGACAGCTCCTACAATGAGCAGTTCTTC	CASSPRDSSYNEQFF
.	TRBD1	TRBV27	TRBJ1-2	TGTGCCAGCAGATTCGGACAGGGCGGGGGCTACACCTTC	CASRFGQGGGYTF
.	.	TRBV25-1	TRBJ1-1	TGTGCCAGCAGCGCCAAAGTGAGGGCAGAAACGAACACTGAAGCTTTCTTT	CASSAKVRAETNTEAFF
.	.	TRBV4-1	TRBJ1-2	TGCGCCAGCAGCCAAGGGGGGGCAGGCGGGGGCTATGGCTACACCTTC	CASSQGGAGGGYGYTF
once	.	TRBV19	TRBJ2-5	TGTGCCAGTAGTATACGGGAGTGGGGGGAGACCCAGTACTTC	CASSIREWGETQYF
.	TRBD1	TRBV28	TRBJ2-7	TGTGCCAGCAGTGTTTCAGGACAGGGAATTCACGAGCAGTACTTC	CASSVSGQGIHEQYF
.	.	TRBV11-2	TRBJ1-4	TGTGCCAGCAGCTTAACCCAGGGGTTGTCTAATGAAAAACTGTTTTTT	CASSLTQGLSNEKLFF
.	.	TRBV28	TRBJ1-2	TGTGCCAGCAGGACGATTACGGGGTGGTATGGCTACACCTTC	CASRTITGWYGYTF
.	.	TRBV5-1	TRBJ1-2	TGCGCCAGCAGCTTGGTCGGCTATGGCTACACCTTC	CASSLVGYGYTF
.	.	TRBV30	TRBJ2-1	TGTGCCTGGCGTCCGGGAGGGGGCGCGGGGAATGAGCAGTTCTTC	CAWRPGGGAGNEQFF
.	.	TRBV5-6	TRBJ1-3	TGTGCCAGCAGCTTGGAGCCGGCAGGGGGAAACACCATATATTTT	CASSLEPAGGNTIYF
.	TRBD2	TRBV9	TRBJ2-2	TGTGCCAGCAGCCTCTTCCAGGGTAGCGGGAGGGGTACCGGGGAGCTGTTTTTT	CASSLFQGSGRGTGELFF
once	TRBD1	TRBV27	TRBJ2-7	TGTGCCAGCAGTCCCGGGACAGGGAGAACCTACGAGCAGTACTTC	CASSPGTGRTYEQYF
.	TRBD2	TRBV4-1	TRBJ2-3	TGCGCCAGCAGCCAGCAAGAGACTAGCGGCAGCACAGATACGCAGTATTTT	CASSQQETSGSTDTQYF
.	.	TRBV5-1	TRBJ2-7	TGCGCCAGCAGCTTGGAACCAGGGGCCCACGAGCAGTACTTC	CASSLEPGAHEQYF